This TCR beta chain was retrieved from a study of blood T cells in healthy people across ages. Through a sample-barcoded 5' primer and a J-beta primer mix, a second PCR was run for roughly 6 to 12 cycles. A template-switch adaptor containing 12 random nucleotides labeled each cDNA molecule. The yield of each sample was at least 2.5 million CDR3-containing paired-end reads. TCRdb analysed the 5' RACE reads with MiXCR anew, one entry per CDR3 protein. The repertoire has about 1.8 million distinct CDR3 sequences, less than 50% of them found once; the top ten carry over 2%. The donors, aged 6 to 90, were healthy Caucasians from Russia. PBMCs were isolated at a quantity of at least 7 million per sample. With 6 bases removed from V and 7 bases from J, the gap between germline ends came to 10 bases. The germline V gene encodes CDR1 WSHSY and CDR2 SAAADI. The length of the CDR3 is 12 residues.

The chain combines TRBV10-2 with TRBJ2-1; tentatively, D is TRBD2 (5 bases). The specimen was blood. The TCR comes from a woman in her forties in good health. The CDR3, as DNA: TGCGCCAGCAGGCCTAGCAGGAATGAGCAGTTCTTC. It encodes CASRPSRNEQFF.